The rows below give T cell receptor beta chains drawn from one sample of a study of blood T cell repertoires in COVID-19. The table came from immunoSEQ multiplex PCR; TCRdb's copy has only in-frame clones and leaves some out. Among some 130,000 clones listed, more than 75% were seen once. Sequenced material: peripheral blood. The source is a woman aged 70-85 years with COVID-19, enrolled during active disease. CDR3s include the opening cysteine and the closing phenylalanine or tryptophan. D genes are given only for firm matches. The size entry is marked missing in some rows and otherwise reads once, few, many or a size class.

clone size: -
V gene: TRBV27
J gene: TRBJ1-5
D gene: -
CDR3 protein: CASSTGVGGNQPQHF
CDR3 DNA: TGTGCCAGCAGTACGGGGGTGGGGGGCAATCAGCCCCAGCATTTT

clone size: -
V gene: TRBV19
J gene: TRBJ2-3
D gene: -
CDR3 protein: CASSIDIGGLSTDTQYF
CDR3 DNA: TGTGCCAGTAGTATAGATATAGGAGGGCTATCCACAGATACGCAGTATTTT

clone size: -
V gene: TRBV9
J gene: TRBJ2-3
D gene: -
CDR3 protein: CASSERWSGPDTQYF
CDR3 DNA: TGTGCCAGCAGCGAGCGGTGGAGCGGACCGGATACGCAGTATTTT

clone size: -
V gene: TRBV6-5
J gene: TRBJ1-1
D gene: -
CDR3 protein: CASRRDRTNTEAFF
CDR3 DNA: TGTGCCAGCAGGAGGGATCGTACGAACACTGAAGCTTTCTTT

clone size: -
V gene: TRBV5-1
J gene: TRBJ1-2
D gene: TRBD1
CDR3 protein: CASSLEGTGEGYTF
CDR3 DNA: TGCGCCAGCAGCTTGGAGGGTACAGGGGAAGGCTACACCTTC

clone size: -
V gene: TRBV9
J gene: TRBJ2-1
D gene: -
CDR3 protein: CASSVVSGVGDEQFF
CDR3 DNA: TGTGCCAGCAGCGTAGTGTCAGGGGTAGGCGATGAGCAGTTCTTC

clone size: -
V gene: TRBV28
J gene: TRBJ2-5
D gene: TRBD2
CDR3 protein: CASKDGLAETEETQYF
CDR3 DNA: TGTGCCAGCAAAGATGGGCTAGCGGAGACTGAAGAGACCCAGTACTTC

clone size: -
V gene: TRBV3-1/TRBV3-2
J gene: TRBJ2-5
D gene: TRBD2
CDR3 protein: CASSQVRGGATQYF
CDR3 DNA: TGTGCCAGCAGCCAAGTACGGGGGGGCGCGACCCAGTACTTC

clone size: -
V gene: TRBV10-3
J gene: TRBJ1-1
D gene: TRBD1
CDR3 protein: CAITAGQVNTEAFF
CDR3 DNA: TGTGCCATCACTGCGGGACAGGTGAACACTGAAGCTTTCTTT

clone size: -
V gene: TRBV19
J gene: TRBJ1-5
D gene: TRBD1
CDR3 protein: CASNQQGINQPQHF
CDR3 DNA: TGTGCCAGCAACCAACAGGGGATTAATCAGCCCCAGCATTTT

clone size: -
V gene: TRBV5-1
J gene: TRBJ2-2
D gene: TRBD2
CDR3 protein: CASSLVGLARVGINTGELFF
CDR3 DNA: TGCGCCAGCAGCTTGGTGGGACTAGCGCGGGTCGGGATTAACACCGGGGAGCTGTTTTTT

clone size: -
V gene: TRBV5-8
J gene: TRBJ1-1
D gene: -
CDR3 protein: CASSIGHVNTEAFF
CDR3 DNA: TGTGCCAGCAGCATAGGACACGTCAACACTGAAGCTTTCTTT

clone size: -
V gene: TRBV19
J gene: TRBJ2-1
D gene: TRBD2
CDR3 protein: CASSPRGSGGSFSYNEQFF
CDR3 DNA: TGTGCCAGTAGTCCCCGGGGTAGCGGGGGCAGTTTCTCCTACAATGAGCAGTTCTTC

clone size: -
V gene: TRBV7-7
J gene: TRBJ2-2
D gene: TRBD2
CDR3 protein: CASSLVSGGNTGELFF
CDR3 DNA: TGTGCTAGCAGCTTAGTAAGCGGGGGGAACACCGGGGAGCTGTTTTTT

clone size: -
V gene: TRBV7-2
J gene: TRBJ2-7
D gene: -
CDR3 protein: CASSSAGRVYEQYF
CDR3 DNA: TGTGCCAGCAGCTCCGCGGGAAGGGTATACGAGCAGTACTTC

clone size: few
V gene: TRBV28
J gene: TRBJ1-2
D gene: TRBD1
CDR3 protein: CASSFSDRFTPPNGYTF
CDR3 DNA: TGTGCCAGCAGTTTCTCGGACAGGTTCACACCTCCTAACGGCTACACCTTC

clone size: -
V gene: TRBV2
J gene: TRBJ1-6
D gene: -
CDR3 protein: CASTPAGENSPLHF
CDR3 DNA: TGTGCCAGCACCCCGGCGGGGGAGAATTCACCCCTCCACTTT

clone size: -
V gene: TRBV7-9
J gene: TRBJ2-1
D gene: -
CDR3 protein: CASSLQRSSYNEQFF
CDR3 DNA: TGTGCCAGCAGCTTACAGCGCAGCTCCTACAATGAGCAGTTCTTC

clone size: -
V gene: TRBV6-1
J gene: TRBJ2-3
D gene: -
CDR3 protein: CASSEGTVQYF
CDR3 DNA: TGTGCCAGCAGTGAAGGGACTGTACAGTATTTT

clone size: few
V gene: TRBV7-2
J gene: TRBJ1-2
D gene: -
CDR3 protein: CASRSKAEGYGYTF
CDR3 DNA: TGTGCCAGCAGATCCAAGGCGGAAGGCTATGGCTACACCTTC

clone size: -
V gene: TRBV28
J gene: TRBJ1-1
D gene: -
CDR3 protein: CASSFPGRGAFF
CDR3 DNA: TGTGCCAGCAGTTTTCCCGGCCGGGGGGCTTTCTTT

clone size: -
V gene: TRBV18
J gene: TRBJ2-7
D gene: TRBD1
CDR3 protein: CASSVTGTASYEQYF
CDR3 DNA: TGTGCCAGCTCAGTAACCGGGACAGCTTCCTACGAGCAGTACTTC

clone size: -
V gene: TRBV2
J gene: TRBJ2-7
D gene: -
CDR3 protein: CASSETRTVGQYF
CDR3 DNA: TGTGCCAGCAGTGAAACCCGTACTGTCGGGCAGTACTTC

clone size: -
V gene: TRBV28
J gene: TRBJ2-2
D gene: -
CDR3 protein: CASGTPNTGELFF
CDR3 DNA: TGTGCCAGCGGCACCCCGAACACCGGGGAGCTGTTTTTT

clone size: once
V gene: TRBV19
J gene: TRBJ1-5
D gene: TRBD1
CDR3 protein: CASTGQGMNSNQPQHF
CDR3 DNA: TGTGCCAGTACGGGACAGGGGATGAATAGCAATCAGCCCCAGCATTTT

clone size: -
V gene: TRBV7-2
J gene: TRBJ2-5
D gene: -
CDR3 protein: CASSFQGLGETQYF
CDR3 DNA: TGTGCCAGCAGCTTCCAGGGGCTTGGAGAGACCCAGTACTTC

clone size: -
V gene: TRBV29-1
J gene: TRBJ2-1
D gene: TRBD1
CDR3 protein: CSVEGGRGMDEQFF
CDR3 DNA: TGCAGCGTTGAAGGTGGCAGGGGGATGGATGAGCAGTTCTTC

clone size: -
V gene: TRBV27
J gene: TRBJ2-7
D gene: -
CDR3 protein: CASSPRTASSYEQYF
CDR3 DNA: TGTGCCAGCAGTCCGAGGACAGCGAGCTCCTACGAGCAGTACTTC

clone size: -
V gene: TRBV5-1
J gene: TRBJ2-1
D gene: TRBD2
CDR3 protein: CASSPRTSGEMNEQFF
CDR3 DNA: TGCGCCAGCAGCCCAAGGACTAGCGGGGAGATGAATGAGCAGTTCTTC

clone size: -
V gene: TRBV28
J gene: TRBJ1-1
D gene: TRBD1
CDR3 protein: CASSPPGQGNTEAFF
CDR3 DNA: TGTGCCAGCAGTCCGCCGGGACAGGGAAACACTGAAGCTTTCTTT

clone size: -
V gene: TRBV3-1/TRBV3-2
J gene: TRBJ2-2
D gene: -
CDR3 protein: CASSRSGDGGELFF
CDR3 DNA: TGTGCCAGCAGCCGCTCGGGGGATGGCGGGGAGCTGTTTTTT

clone size: -
V gene: TRBV30
J gene: TRBJ1-2
D gene: TRBD1
CDR3 protein: CAWSAFRQGIYTF
CDR3 DNA: TGTGCCTGGAGTGCCTTCAGACAGGGCATCTACACCTTC

clone size: -
V gene: TRBV27
J gene: TRBJ2-7
D gene: TRBD1
CDR3 protein: CASSFGQAYEQYF
CDR3 DNA: TGTGCCAGCAGCTTCGGACAGGCCTACGAGCAGTACTTC

clone size: -
V gene: TRBV28
J gene: TRBJ1-3
D gene: TRBD1
CDR3 protein: CASSKQGVNTIYF
CDR3 DNA: TGTGCCAGCAGTAAACAGGGGGTAAACACCATATATTTT

clone size: -
V gene: TRBV12-3/TRBV12-4
J gene: TRBJ1-1
D gene: TRBD1
CDR3 protein: CASSATGSEAFF
CDR3 DNA: TGTGCCAGCAGCGCGACAGGGTCTGAAGCTTTCTTT

clone size: -
V gene: TRBV9
J gene: TRBJ1-5
D gene: -
CDR3 protein: CASSVGQGSNQPQHF
CDR3 DNA: TGTGCCAGCAGCGTAGGGCAGGGTAGCAATCAGCCCCAGCATTTT